These 28 T cell receptor beta chains were all obtained from the same sample, sequenced in a study of cytotoxic CD8 clonotypes in ibrutinib-treated CLL. Clones were sequenced by immunoSEQ multiplex PCR, and TCRdb holds only the in-frame ones, with some missing. The profile shows 200,000 to 250,000 clones, roughly 74% of them singletons. The sample here was PBMCs, taken after 24 months of ibrutinib treatment. The receptors were gathered from a human donor with chronic lymphocytic leukemia.

The count of this clone is one. V gene TRBV14 combines with J gene TRBJ2-7; 9 bases line up with TRBD2. Germline CDR1 reads SGHDN; CDR2 reads FVKESK. The CDR3 totals 15 residues. V dropped 0 bases and J dropped 3; count of bases not matched to a gene: 3. The CDR3 DNA is TGTGCCAGCAGCCAAGAACTAGCGGGCATCTACGAGCAGTACTTC. Translation gives CASSQELAGIYEQYF.

This rearrangement joins TRBV5-1 to TRBJ1-1; a possible D gene is TRBD1 (6 bases). Per germline, CDR1 SGHRS and CDR2 YFSETQ. V was clipped by 6 bases and J by 3 bases, with 18 bases between them. The CDR3 is made up of 15 amino acids. The CDR3 DNA reads as TGCGCCAGCACCGATCAGACAGGCTGGGACACTGAAGCTTTCTTT. Translation gives CASTDQTGWDTEAFF. Full variable domain (rest looked up from reference TRBV5-1 and TRBJ1-1): KAGVTQTPRYLIKTRGQQVTLSCSPISGHRSVSWYQQTPGQGLQFLFEYFSETQRNKGNFPGRFSGRQFSNSRSEMNVSTLELGDSALYLCASTDQTGWDTEAFFGQGTRLTVV.

The chain carries TRBV5-1 and TRBJ2-1; the match to TRBD1 covers 8 bases. The ends lost 4 bases at V and 5 bases at J; junction bases unmatched: 5. The CDR3 consists of 14 residues. From germline, CDR1 is SGHRS and CDR2 YFSETQ. The CDR3 here is CASSAGTGNNEQFF. CDR3 bases: TGCGCCAGCAGCGCCGGGACAGGTAACAATGAGCAGTTCTTC.

This clone was seen only a few times. CDR3 in amino acids: CASSLGQEPEQYF. CDR3 sequence (DNA): TGTGCCAGCAGCTTAGGACAGGAGCCCGAGCAGTACTTC. The chain couples TRBV13 to TRBJ2-7; tentative D call: TRBD1 (5 bases). The CDR3 is 13 residues long. Trimming stripped 0 bases from V and 6 bases from J, with 9 bases between. Germline assignment: CDR1 PRHDT and CDR2 FYEKMQ (reference sequence). Variable domain in full (rest from reference TRBV13 and TRBJ2-7): AAGVIQSPRHLIKEKRETATLKCYPIPRHDTVYWYQQGPGQDPQFLISFYEKMQSDKGSIPDRFSAQQFSDYHSELNMSSLELGDSALYFCASSLGQEPEQYFGPGTRLTVT.

The J gene is TRBJ2-7, the V gene TRBV18; D is undetermined. V was shortened by 4 bases and J by 3 bases, with 10 bases between the two germline ends. Germline V CDR1 and CDR2: KGHSH, LQKENI. The CDR3 runs 13 residues. CDR3 bases: TGTGCCAGCTCACAGTCCGAGGACTACGAGCAGTACTTC. Translated, it gives CASSQSEDYEQYF.

This clone turned up a few times. The rearrangement links TRBV5-1 to TRBJ2-7, with 8 bases identical to TRBD2. V was clipped by 6 bases and J by 2 bases; unmatched bases: 7. Germline CDR1 reads SGHRS; CDR2 reads YFSETQ. The CDR3 is made up of 14 amino acids. The CDR3 DNA reads TGCGCCAGCACTCTGGGACTAGGCGCCTACGAGCAGTACTTC. Translated: CASTLGLGAYEQYF.

V gene TRBV6-6 combines with J gene TRBJ2-7; 8 nucleotides align to TRBD2. The germline V gene has CDR1 MNHNY and CDR2 SVGAGI (reference sequence). The trim removed 5 bases at V and 5 bases at J, leaving 8 bases unmatched. The CDR3 is 14 residues long. The CDR3 here is CASSTRSGSDEQYF. The DNA for the CDR3 is TGTGCCAGCAGTACTAGAAGCGGGAGCGACGAGCAGTACTTC.

The CDR3: CASSIRGQAPNQPQHF. In DNA form, the CDR3 reads TGTGCCAGTAGTATAAGGGGACAGGCTCCGAATCAGCCCCAGCATTTT. The chain couples TRBV19 to TRBJ1-5, with 8 nucleotides matching TRBD1. Per the germline V gene, CDR1 is LNHDA and CDR2 is SQIVND (reference sequence). The CDR3 has 16 residues. Unmatched junction bases numbered 7, after V lost 2 bases and J lost 4 bases. The variable domain in full, with the rest retrieved from reference TRBV19 and TRBJ1-5, is DGGITQSPKYLFRKEGQNVTLSCEQNLNHDAMYWYRQDPGQGLRLIYYSQIVNDFQKGDIAEGYSVSREKKESFPLTVTSAQKNPTAFYLCASSIRGQAPNQPQHFGDGTRLSIL.

In this sample, this clone turned up once. The chain combines TRBV6-5 with TRBJ2-2; no firm D call. The germline V gene encodes CDR1 MNHEY and CDR2 SVGAGI. The CDR3 runs to 13 residues. The V gene lost 5 bases and the J gene lost 3 bases, with 7 bases spanning the gap. Written as DNA, the CDR3 is TGTGCCAGCAGTCCACATTACACCGGGGAGCTGTTTTTT. As protein: CASSPHYTGELFF.

The chain joins TRBV13 to TRBJ1-1; D remains ambiguous. This CDR3 region has 14 residues. V was clipped by 5 bases and J by 1 base, with 11 bases between them. Per the germline V gene, CDR1 is PRHDT and CDR2 is FYEKMQ (reference sequence). The CDR3 reads CASSQGRPNTEAFF. DNA of the CDR3: TGTGCCAGCAGCCAAGGTAGACCGAACACTGAAGCTTTCTTT.

CDR3 residues: CASRPQGAPYGYTF. The CDR3 DNA reads as TGTGCCAGCAGGCCCCAGGGGGCGCCCTATGGCTACACCTTC. The J gene is TRBJ1-2, the V gene TRBV27, with TRBD1 matching over 8 bases. V trimming: 6 bases; J trimming: 4 bases; junction bases outside the gene matches: 7. Germline values: CDR1 MNHEY, CDR2 SMNVEV (reference sequence). The CDR3 extends over 14 amino acids.

The rearrangement uses TRBV7-9 and TRBJ2-5, with D hard to call. Trimming removed 5 bases from V and 2 bases from J, with 18 bases in between. Germline CDR1 SEHNR, CDR2 FQNEAQ (reference sequence). The CDR3 has 16 residues. The CDR3 DNA is TGTGCCAGCAGCCGGCGTGAGACGGATCTACAAGAGACCCAGTACTTC. This translates into CASSRRETDLQETQYF.

This chain connects TRBV28 to TRBJ1-5; D is unresolved. There are 12 residues in the CDR3. V gave up 6 bases and J gave up 9 bases, with 12 bases separating them. Germline assignment: CDR1 MDHEN and CDR2 SYDVKM. The chain's CDR3 is CASSRRGMPQHF. The CDR3 DNA is TGTGCCAGCAGCCGACGGGGAATGCCCCAGCATTTT.

This rearrangement joins TRBV28 to TRBJ2-1; a weak D match, TRBD2 (6 bases). In germline, CDR1 is MDHEN, CDR2 SYDVKM. The V and J ends lost 3 bases and 7 bases respectively, with 16 bases between them. The length of the CDR3 is 15 residues. DNA of the CDR3: TGTGCCAGCAGTTTTCCGGGACTCCAGACGAATGAGCAGTTCTTC. It encodes CASSFPGLQTNEQFF.

The CDR3, as DNA: TGCAGTGCTAGAGTGCGGCAGGAAATATATTTT. The encoded protein is CSARVRQEIYF. The chain employs TRBV20-1 and TRBJ1-3, with D hard to call. Deletions cut 1 base from V and 13 bases from J, with 11 bases between. CDR1 DFQATT and CDR2 SNEGSKA come from the germline V gene (reference sequence). The CDR3 runs to 11 residues.

V gene TRBV29-1 combines with J gene TRBJ2-1; perhaps TRBD1 as D (6 bases). The germline V gene has CDR1 SQVTM and CDR2 ANQGSEA. V lost 2 bases, J lost 9 bases, and 20 bases lay in between. This CDR3 comprises 15 residues. Written as DNA, the CDR3 is TGCAGCGTTGAACCCTCCGGAACAGGGCTGTTTGAGCAGTTCTTC. Amino acids: CSVEPSGTGLFEQFF.

Remarks on this clone: A much larger clonotype is one base distant, so this may be a read error. The chain couples TRBV7-2 to TRBJ1-2; 7 bases agree with TRBD1. The V gene's germline CDR1 is SGHTA and CDR2 FQGNSA. The CDR3 consists of 12 residues. Trimming removed 5 bases from V and 5 bases from J; junction bases left unmatched: 2. The CDR3 DNA reads as TGTGCCAGCAGCCCGACAGGGTATGGCTACACCTTC. Its translation: CASSPTGYGYTF.

The gene calls are TRBV28 and TRBJ2-1; 9 nucleotides agree with TRBD2. V lost 8 bases and J lost 3; bases outside the gene matches: 8. Germline V gene data show CDR1 as MDHEN and CDR2 as SYDVKM. CDR3 length: 15 residues. For the CDR3, the DNA is TGTGCCAGCCTGAACCAAGCGGGGGGCTACAATGAGCAGTTCTTC. Translation: CASLNQAGGYNEQFF.

The chain combines TRBV7-3 with TRBJ2-1, with TRBD2 identical over 12 bases. The CDR3 runs 19 residues. Trimming took 5 bases from V and 9 from J; bases not matched to a gene: 20. Germline CDR1 is SGHTA and CDR2 is FQGTGA. This CDR3 reads CASSRKGGRLAGGPGEQFF. Here the CDR3 DNA reads TGTGCCAGCAGCAGAAAGGGGGGCAGGCTAGCGGGAGGGCCTGGTGAGCAGTTCTTC.

The gene calls are TRBV19 and TRBJ2-2, with TRBD1 as a possible D gene (5 bases). Germline lookup yields CDR1 LNHDA and CDR2 SQIVND (reference sequence). Trimming cost V 1 base and J 7 bases, with 16 bases left between them. The CDR3 length is 16 residues. CDR3 coding DNA: TGTGCCAGTAGTATAGTTTATTCAGGGTCCGACGGGGAGCTGTTTTTT. The encoded protein is CASSIVYSGSDGELFF.

This sequence joins TRBV9 and TRBJ2-1; 7 bases fit TRBD2. The CDR3 extends over 14 amino acids. The trim removed 2 bases at V and 5 bases at J, leaving 4 bases unmatched. The germline gives CDR1 SGDLS, CDR2 YYNGEE. Here the CDR3 reads CASSVRDYNNEQFF. CDR3 bases: TGTGCCAGCAGCGTGAGGGACTACAACAATGAGCAGTTCTTC.

J is TRBJ1-5 and V is TRBV11-2; possible D gene TRBD1, 5 bases. The CDR3 is 17 amino acids. Germline CDR1 is SGHAT and CDR2 is FQNNGV. With 1 base removed from V and 3 bases from J, the gap between germline ends came to 16 bases. The chain's CDR3 is CASSLGIFSGHNQPQHF. The CDR3, as DNA: TGTGCCAGCAGCTTAGGAATCTTTTCGGGGCACAATCAGCCCCAGCATTTT.

The chain employs TRBV9 and TRBJ2-5; 14 nucleotides agree with TRBD2. The CDR3 covers 19 residues. V lost 4 bases, J lost 3 bases, and 14 bases stayed unmatched. The germline CDR1 and CDR2 sequences are SGDLS and YYNGEE. CDR3: CASSTNPGLAGEREETQYF. In DNA form, the CDR3 reads TGTGCCAGCAGCACTAATCCGGGACTAGCGGGAGAGCGGGAAGAGACCCAGTACTTC.

This chain links TRBV4-1 with TRBJ1-3; the D is unclear. The V gene's germline CDR1 is MGHRA and CDR2 YSYEKL. This CDR3 has 15 amino acids. With 1 base removed from V and 4 bases from J, the gap between germline ends came to 11 bases. The CDR3, as DNA: TGCGCCAGCAGCCAAGTTGAAGGGAAGGGAAACACCATATATTTT. Protein: CASSQVEGKGNTIYF.

The J gene is TRBJ1-1, the V gene TRBV5-6; D ambiguous. Germline loops: CDR1 SGHDT, CDR2 YYEEEE. CDR3 length equals 15 residues. V was trimmed by 2 bases and J by 5 bases, leaving 16 bases between them. The CDR3 sequence is CASSFHSDWVTEAFF. The DNA of the CDR3 is TGTGCCAGCAGCTTCCATTCAGATTGGGTGACTGAAGCTTTCTTT.

V gene TRBV18 combines with J gene TRBJ1-2, with D hard to call. The germline V gene has CDR1 KGHSH and CDR2 LQKENI. CDR3 length equals 13 residues. V was clipped by 3 bases and J by 6 bases, with 11 bases between them. CDR3 sequence reads: CASSPELGDGYTF. The DNA for the CDR3 is TGTGCCAGCTCACCGGAGTTGGGTGATGGCTACACCTTC.

V gene TRBV6-5 combines with J gene TRBJ2-1, with D perhaps TRBD1 or TRBD2 (5 bases each). The length of the CDR3 is 16 residues. CDR1 and CDR2 from the germline V gene are MNHEY and SVGAGI. V shed 0 bases and J shed 2 bases, with 11 bases lying between them. In DNA, the CDR3 is TGTGCCAGCAGTTACTCGCCCGGGACGGCCTACAATGAGCAGTTCTTC. Protein product: CASSYSPGTAYNEQFF.

This clone was counted between two and nine times. This chain links TRBV5-5 with TRBJ2-6, with D perhaps TRBD2 (6 bases). The germline gives CDR1 SGHKS, CDR2 YYEKEE (reference sequence). Trimming left V 1 base short and J 6 bases short, with 14 bases between. This CDR3 is built from 16 residues. The DNA for the CDR3 is TGTGCCAGCAGCTTGCAGGGACTTATTTTGGCCAACGTCCTGACTTTC. Translated: CASSLQGLILANVLTF.